These T cell receptor beta chains were read from a single sample in a study of T cells in Graves' hyperthyroidism and ophthalmopathy. MiXCR, run by TCRdb on the multiplex PCR reads, gives a single entry per CDR3 protein. The profile covers 400,000 to 600,000 distinct CDR3 sequences, with around 16% appearing a single time and 25% to 30% taken by the ten largest. Sequenced sample: blood. These TCRs come from a woman aged 25 to 45 with Graves' ophthalmopathy. Both conserved end residues are part of each CDR3.

TRBV5-5	TRBJ1-2	CASSLDSGWIGYTF
TRBV7-2	TRBJ1-1	CASSPLFTGAETEAFF
TRBV2	TRBJ1-1	CASSALLIGTEAFF
TRBV5-1	TRBJ2-1	CASSGGGASYNEQFF
TRBV28	TRBJ1-5	CASSLPQGTNQPQHF
TRBV2	TRBJ2-7	CASRELAGTYEQYF
TRBV28	TRBJ1-4	CASSVSGQATNEKLFF
TRBV20-1	TRBJ2-1	CSLPPGLADNEQFF
TRBV7-9	TRBJ1-1	CASSEVVTEAFF
TRBV18	TRBJ1-3	CASSPSGRPWDTIYF
TRBV6-2/TRBV6-3	TRBJ2-7	CASSTGTLPIYEQYF
TRBV11-2	TRBJ2-2	CASSYMGGELFF
TRBV5-1	TRBJ2-5	CASSLVDETQYF
TRBV9	TRBJ1-5	CASSVGGGEGQPQHF
TRBV20-1	TRBJ2-1	CSARDQRQGAYNEQFF
TRBV20-1	TRBJ2-7	CSARAPLGRRQDEQYF
TRBV7-2	TRBJ2-7	CASSPGQDIFYEQYF
TRBV19	TRBJ2-7	CASSMTSGTLSYEQYF
TRBV20-1	TRBJ2-5	CSALQGPQETQYF
TRBV2	TRBJ1-2	CASSVDRGPNYGYTF
TRBV7-3	TRBJ2-2	CASSAGANTGELFF
TRBV7-2	TRBJ2-7	CASSLSTALSYEQYF
TRBV28	TRBJ2-7	CASSFRGRDSYEQYF
TRBV7-2	TRBJ2-1	CASSSRDRSSYNEQFF
TRBV5-6	TRBJ2-3	CASSLARGGGTDTQYF
TRBV27	TRBJ2-7	CASSLSFRNRVEQYF
TRBV4-1	TRBJ2-7	CASSQEVPGAEQYF
TRBV7-3	TRBJ2-1	CASSPSGVAGEQFF
TRBV6-5	TRBJ2-5	CASSYDLAGTQETQYF
TRBV20-1	TRBJ2-1	CSADRNEQFF
TRBV4-3	TRBJ1-5	CASSQDWTFNQPQHF
TRBV19	TRBJ2-5	CATRMGETQYF
TRBV28	TRBJ2-1	CASSYRTLSSYNEQFF
TRBV6-6	TRBJ1-3	CASSYLFDSPSGNTIYF
TRBV11-2	TRBJ1-5	CASSFLTGINQPQHF
TRBV12-3/TRBV12-4	TRBJ2-7	CASSLGLQHYEQYF
TRBV28	TRBJ1-4	CASSQLAGQGREKLFF
TRBV30	TRBJ1-1	CAWRVGTYTEAFF
TRBV5-4	TRBJ1-2	CASSENRGDYGYTF
TRBV5-1	TRBJ2-7	CASSQTGSAYEQYF